This note documents a single T cell receptor beta chain sequence. The antigen remains unidentified. This record belongs to a study of cytomegalovirus exposure and HLA in healthy donors. The PCR had 60 Vbeta and 13 Jbeta primers. Sequencing used immunoSEQ multiplex PCR; TCRdb keeps in-frame clones, though not all of them. The sample lists approximately 290,000 clones, roughly 80% occurring once. The CDR3 is 15 amino acids. Germline CDR1 is SGHDT and CDR2 is YYEEEE. Unmatched junction bases numbered 9, after V lost 3 bases and J lost 6 bases. Findings of the study overall: Among TCR sequences, most were rare, though some public TCRs appeared in many donors.

The sequence was collected from a girl aged 2-10 years in good health and CMV-seronegative. The rearrangement uses TRBV5-6 and TRBJ2-7; the match to TRBD1 covers 10 bases. The sequenced material came from PBMCs. CDR3 bases: TGTGCCAGCAGCTCCACCGCGTGGACAGGGGGCGAGCAGTACTTC. Translating it yields CASSSTAWTGGEQYF.